Included here is one T cell receptor (beta chain) sequence, with context. Its antigen remains unidentified. The sample belongs to a study of pediatric ulcerative colitis. Study outcomes and limitations: Two patients' blood samples yielded substantially fewer templates. Blood-derived T cells may be present in rectal pinch biopsies.

Per germline, CDR1 SGHTA and CDR2 FQGNSA. V was trimmed by 2 bases and J by 9 bases, leaving 10 bases between them. The CDR3 runs 12 residues. Rectal tissue came from one to two pinch biopsies taken at colonoscopy. Ulcerative colitis patients received no immunosuppressive medication before the diagnostic colonoscopy. This table comes from immunoSEQ multiplex PCR, and its TCRdb copy is limited to in-frame clones, with some not included. The table shows around 36,000 clones, with about 81% occurring only once. This chain joins TRBV7-2 and TRBJ2-5; a possible D gene is TRBD2 (6 bases). The TCR was taken from a boy aged 5 to 17 with mild ulcerative colitis. Material for sequencing was gut tissue. CDR3 in DNA: TGTGCCAGCAGCTTACCGAGGAGGGCCCAGTACTTC. Protein: CASSLPRRAQYF.